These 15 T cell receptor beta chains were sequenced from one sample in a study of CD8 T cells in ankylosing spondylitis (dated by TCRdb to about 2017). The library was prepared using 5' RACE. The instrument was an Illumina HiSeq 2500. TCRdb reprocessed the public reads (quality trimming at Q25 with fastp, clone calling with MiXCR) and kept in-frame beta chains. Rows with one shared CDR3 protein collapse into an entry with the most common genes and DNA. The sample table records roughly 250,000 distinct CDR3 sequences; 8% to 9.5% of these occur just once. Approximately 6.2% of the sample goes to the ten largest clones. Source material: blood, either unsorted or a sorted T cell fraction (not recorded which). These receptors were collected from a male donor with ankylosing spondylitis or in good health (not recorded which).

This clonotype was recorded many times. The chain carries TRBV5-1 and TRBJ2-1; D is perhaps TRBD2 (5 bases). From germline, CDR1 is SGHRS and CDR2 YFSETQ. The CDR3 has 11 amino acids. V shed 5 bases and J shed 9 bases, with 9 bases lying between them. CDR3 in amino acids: CASRAAGEQFF. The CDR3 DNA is TGCGCCAGCAGAGCGGCGGGTGAGCAGTTCTTC.

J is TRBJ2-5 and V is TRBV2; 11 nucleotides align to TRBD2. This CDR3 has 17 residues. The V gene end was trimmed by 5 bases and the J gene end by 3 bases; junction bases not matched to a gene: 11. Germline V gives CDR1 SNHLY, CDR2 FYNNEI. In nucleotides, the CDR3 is TGTGCCAGCAGTTTTGCCGGGACTAGCGGAGGAGAAGAGACCCAGTACTTC. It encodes CASSFAGTSGGEETQYF. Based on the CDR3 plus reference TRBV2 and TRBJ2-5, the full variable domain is EPEVTQTPSHQVTQMGQEVILRCVPISNHLYFYWYRQILGQKVEFLVSFYNNEISEKSEIFDDQFSVERPDGSNFTLKIRSTKLEDSAMYFCASSFAGTSGGEETQYFGPGTRLLVL.

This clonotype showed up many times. CDR3 bases: TGTGCCAGCAGCCCCCAGCGGTACTACAATGAGCAGTTCTTC. Amino acids: CASSPQRYYNEQFF. The V call is TRBV7-8, the J call TRBJ2-1; tentatively, D is TRBD2 (5 bases). Trimming left V 5 bases short and J 3 bases short, with 11 bases between. CDR3 length: 14 residues. In germline, CDR1 is SGHVS, CDR2 FQNEAQ. Variable domain in full (rest from reference TRBV7-8 and TRBJ2-1): GAGVSQSPRYKVAKRGQDVALRCDPISGHVSLFWYQQALGQGPEFLTYFQNEAQLDKSGLPSDRFFAERPEGSVSTLKIQRTQQEDSAVYLCASSPQRYYNEQFFGPGTRLTVL.

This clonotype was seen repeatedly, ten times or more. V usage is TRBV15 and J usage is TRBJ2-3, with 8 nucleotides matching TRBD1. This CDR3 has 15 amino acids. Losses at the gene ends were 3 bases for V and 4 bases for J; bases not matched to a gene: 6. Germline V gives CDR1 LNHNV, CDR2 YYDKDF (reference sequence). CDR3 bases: TGTGCCACCAGCAGCACAGGGGGGATGGCAGATACGCAGTATTTT. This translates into CATSSTGGMADTQYF.

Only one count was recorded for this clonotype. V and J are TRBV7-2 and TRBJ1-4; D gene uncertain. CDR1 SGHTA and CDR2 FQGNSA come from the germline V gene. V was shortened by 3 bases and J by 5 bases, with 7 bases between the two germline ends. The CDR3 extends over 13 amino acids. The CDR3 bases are TGTGCCAGCAGCTTTGCGCCGAATGAAAAACTGTTTTTT. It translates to CASSFAPNEKLFF.

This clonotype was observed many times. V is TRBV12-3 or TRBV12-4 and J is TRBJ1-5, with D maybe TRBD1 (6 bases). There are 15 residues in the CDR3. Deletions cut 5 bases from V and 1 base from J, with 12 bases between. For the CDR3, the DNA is TGTGCCAGCAGTCAGGGGTGGGGAAGCAATCAGCCCCAGCATTTT. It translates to CASSQGWGSNQPQHF.

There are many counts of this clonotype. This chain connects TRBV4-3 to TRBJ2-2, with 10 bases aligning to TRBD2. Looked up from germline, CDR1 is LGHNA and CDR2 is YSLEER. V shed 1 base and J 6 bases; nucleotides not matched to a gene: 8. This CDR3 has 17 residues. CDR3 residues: CASSQALGLASAGELFF. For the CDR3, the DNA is TGCGCCAGCAGCCAAGCTTTGGGACTAGCGTCCGCCGGGGAGCTGTTTTTT.

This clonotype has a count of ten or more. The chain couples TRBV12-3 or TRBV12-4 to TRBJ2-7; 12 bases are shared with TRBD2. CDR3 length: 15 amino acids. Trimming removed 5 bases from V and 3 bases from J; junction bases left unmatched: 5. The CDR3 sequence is CASSPLAGGLYEQYF. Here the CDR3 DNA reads TGTGCCAGCAGTCCACTAGCGGGGGGTCTCTACGAGCAGTACTTC.

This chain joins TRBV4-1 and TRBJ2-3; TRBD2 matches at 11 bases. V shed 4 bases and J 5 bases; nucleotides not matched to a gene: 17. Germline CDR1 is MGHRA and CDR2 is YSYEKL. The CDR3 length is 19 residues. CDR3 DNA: TGCGCCAGCAGCCCCCGGGGGCTAGCGGGGGGCTCAGCACAAGATACGCAGTATTTT. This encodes CASSPRGLAGGSAQDTQYF.

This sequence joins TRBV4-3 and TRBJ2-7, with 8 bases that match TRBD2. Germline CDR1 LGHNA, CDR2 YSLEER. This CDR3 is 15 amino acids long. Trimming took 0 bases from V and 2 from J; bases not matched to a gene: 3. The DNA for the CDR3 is TGCGCCAGCAGCCAAGATCGGGGGGGAACCTACGAGCAGTACTTC. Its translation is CASSQDRGGTYEQYF.

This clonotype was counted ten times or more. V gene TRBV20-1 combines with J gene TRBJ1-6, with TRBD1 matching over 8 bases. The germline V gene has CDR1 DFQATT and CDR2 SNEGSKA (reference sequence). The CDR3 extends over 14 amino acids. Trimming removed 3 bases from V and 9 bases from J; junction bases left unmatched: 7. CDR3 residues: CSARYQGASSPLHF. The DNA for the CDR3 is TGCAGTGCTAGGTACCAGGGGGCAAGTTCACCCCTCCACTTT.

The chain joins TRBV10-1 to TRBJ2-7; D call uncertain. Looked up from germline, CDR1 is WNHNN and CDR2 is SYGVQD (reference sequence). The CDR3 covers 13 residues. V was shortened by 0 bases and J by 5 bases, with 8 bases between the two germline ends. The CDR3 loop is CASSESTSNEQYF. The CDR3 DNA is TGCGCCAGCAGTGAGTCTACCTCTAACGAGCAGTACTTC.

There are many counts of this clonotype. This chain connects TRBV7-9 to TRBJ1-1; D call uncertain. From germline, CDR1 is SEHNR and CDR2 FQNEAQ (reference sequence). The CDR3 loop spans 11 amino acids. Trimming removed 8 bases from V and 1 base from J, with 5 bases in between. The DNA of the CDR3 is TGTGCCAGCGTAGCGAACACTGAAGCTTTCTTT. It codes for CASVANTEAFF.

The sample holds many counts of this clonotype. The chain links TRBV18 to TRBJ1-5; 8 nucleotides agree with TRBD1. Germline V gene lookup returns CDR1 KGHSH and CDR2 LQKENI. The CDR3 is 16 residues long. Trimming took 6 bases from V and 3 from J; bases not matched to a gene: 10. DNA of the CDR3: TGTGCCAGCTCTCAAAATCAGGGGGCAAACAATCAGCCCCAGCATTTT. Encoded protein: CASSQNQGANNQPQHF.

Here the CDR3 DNA reads TGTGCCAGCTCACCTTATGGGACAGGTGGTGGGGCCAACGTCCTGACTTTC. Protein: CASSPYGTGGGANVLTF. The chain carries TRBV18 and TRBJ2-6, with 8 positions matching TRBD1. The CDR3 is made up of 17 amino acids. The junction had 7 bases not matched to a gene; V was cut back by 3 bases and J by 3 bases. CDR1 is KGHSH, CDR2 LQKENI, per germline.